A selection of T cell receptor beta chains follows, all from one sample in a study of CD8 T cells in Susac syndrome. Using its own MiXCR run on the immunoSEQ multiplex PCR reads, TCRdb lists one record per CDR3 protein. The profile shows approximately 100,000 distinct CDR3 sequences, about nine tenths of them singletons. Sequencing was carried out using CD4+ T cells from PBMCs. These receptors were taken from a human donor in good health. CDR3s include the opening cysteine and the closing phenylalanine or tryptophan. The order of the fields is D gene, clone size, V gene, J gene, CDR3 protein, CDR3 DNA. A D gene is named only where the DNA matches it firmly. A clone size is listed for some rows: how often the clone was seen (once, few, many), or a class if it is expanded.

D gene: .
clone size: .
V gene: TRBV18
J gene: TRBJ1-5
CDR3 protein: CASSPGAGGNQPQHF
CDR3 DNA: TGTGCCAGCTCACCAGGGGCAGGGGGCAATCAGCCCCAGCATTTT

D gene: TRBD1
clone size: once
V gene: TRBV7-3
J gene: TRBJ2-2
CDR3 protein: CASSSARQGAGELFF
CDR3 DNA: TGTGCCAGCAGCTCCGCCCGACAGGGAGCCGGGGAGCTGTTTTTT

D gene: TRBD1
clone size: .
V gene: TRBV12-3/TRBV12-4
J gene: TRBJ1-2
CDR3 protein: CASSPDRGGYGYTF
CDR3 DNA: TGTGCCAGCAGCCCTGACAGGGGTGGCTATGGCTACACCTTC

D gene: .
clone size: few
V gene: TRBV9
J gene: TRBJ1-2
CDR3 protein: CASSPGTSNYGYTF
CDR3 DNA: TGTGCCAGCAGCCCCGGGACCTCTAACTATGGCTACACCTTC

D gene: .
clone size: .
V gene: TRBV5-1
J gene: TRBJ2-1
CDR3 protein: CASSWTTGGVYNEQFF
CDR3 DNA: TGCGCCAGCAGCTGGACCACAGGGGGGGTCTACAATGAGCAGTTCTTC

D gene: .
clone size: .
V gene: TRBV6-5
J gene: TRBJ2-7
CDR3 protein: CASAGQRAYEQYF
CDR3 DNA: TGTGCCAGCGCGGGGCAGCGGGCCTACGAGCAGTACTTC

D gene: TRBD1
clone size: .
V gene: TRBV3-1
J gene: TRBJ2-7
CDR3 protein: CASSATGGGSYEQYF
CDR3 DNA: TGTGCCAGCAGCGCCACAGGGGGAGGCTCCTACGAGCAGTACTTC

D gene: .
clone size: .
V gene: TRBV9
J gene: TRBJ1-3
CDR3 protein: CASSETGSISGNTIYF
CDR3 DNA: TGTGCCAGCAGCGAGACAGGCAGTATCTCTGGAAACACCATATATTTT

D gene: .
clone size: .
V gene: TRBV20-1
J gene: TRBJ2-7
CDR3 protein: CSARSPAAQYF
CDR3 DNA: TGCAGTGCTCGTAGTCCGGCCGCGCAGTACTTC

D gene: TRBD1
clone size: .
V gene: TRBV5-1
J gene: TRBJ1-3
CDR3 protein: CASSPATDREYSGNTIYF
CDR3 DNA: TGCGCCAGCAGCCCAGCTACGGACAGGGAGTATTCTGGAAACACCATATATTTT

D gene: TRBD2
clone size: .
V gene: TRBV30
J gene: TRBJ2-2
CDR3 protein: CGRQAGGLNTGELFF
CDR3 DNA: TGTGGACGGCAGGCGGGAGGGCTGAATACCGGGGAGCTGTTTTTT

D gene: TRBD1
clone size: .
V gene: TRBV10-3
J gene: TRBJ2-1
CDR3 protein: CAISESVQGATRYNEQFF
CDR3 DNA: TGTGCCATCAGTGAGTCTGTACAGGGGGCAACCCGCTACAATGAGCAGTTCTTC

D gene: .
clone size: .
V gene: TRBV19
J gene: TRBJ1-2
CDR3 protein: CASTNKGIRYGYTF
CDR3 DNA: TGTGCCAGTACGAATAAGGGAATACGGTATGGCTACACCTTC

D gene: .
clone size: .
V gene: TRBV10-3
J gene: TRBJ2-7
CDR3 protein: CAISGGHEQYF
CDR3 DNA: TGTGCCATCAGTGGGGGCCACGAGCAGTACTTC

D gene: TRBD2
clone size: .
V gene: TRBV7-2
J gene: TRBJ2-4
CDR3 protein: CASSLSGADIQYF
CDR3 DNA: TGTGCCAGCAGCTTAAGCGGGGCCGACATTCAGTACTTC

D gene: TRBD1
clone size: .
V gene: TRBV4-3
J gene: TRBJ2-2
CDR3 protein: CASRGQTNTGELFF
CDR3 DNA: TGCGCCAGCCGGGGACAGACGAACACCGGGGAGCTGTTTTTT

D gene: .
clone size: once
V gene: TRBV19
J gene: TRBJ2-5
CDR3 protein: CASSPPAGRETQYF
CDR3 DNA: TGTGCCAGTAGTCCACCGGCAGGGCGGGAGACCCAGTACTTC

D gene: TRBD2
clone size: .
V gene: TRBV20-1
J gene: TRBJ2-7
CDR3 protein: CSVLAGAYEQYF
CDR3 DNA: TGCAGTGTCCTAGCGGGGGCCTACGAGCAGTACTTC

D gene: .
clone size: .
V gene: TRBV7-9
J gene: TRBJ2-6
CDR3 protein: CASSSTGTANVLTF
CDR3 DNA: TGTGCCAGCAGTTCGACTGGCACGGCCAACGTCCTGACTTTC

D gene: .
clone size: once
V gene: TRBV2
J gene: TRBJ1-6
CDR3 protein: CASSGYSLRASPLHF
CDR3 DNA: TGTGCCAGCAGTGGGTATTCCCTAAGGGCTTCACCCCTCCACTTT

D gene: .
clone size: few
V gene: TRBV4-3
J gene: TRBJ2-3
CDR3 protein: CASSHNSGTGQYF
CDR3 DNA: TGCGCCAGCAGCCATAACTCGGGGACGGGGCAGTATTTT

D gene: .
clone size: .
V gene: TRBV20-1
J gene: TRBJ2-1
CDR3 protein: CSATTGLSYNEQFF
CDR3 DNA: TGCAGTGCCACAACAGGCCTTTCCTACAATGAGCAGTTCTTC

D gene: .
clone size: .
V gene: TRBV20-1
J gene: TRBJ2-3
CDR3 protein: CSARETGVLRDTQYF
CDR3 DNA: TGCAGTGCTAGAGAGACGGGGGTTCTGCGAGATACGCAGTATTTT

D gene: TRBD1
clone size: .
V gene: TRBV9
J gene: TRBJ2-1
CDR3 protein: CASSLVGTGGFNEQFF
CDR3 DNA: TGTGCCAGCAGCCTCGTTGGGACAGGGGGCTTCAATGAGCAGTTCTTC

D gene: TRBD2
clone size: .
V gene: TRBV12-3/TRBV12-4
J gene: TRBJ2-1
CDR3 protein: CASSLGLAGVSEQFF
CDR3 DNA: TGTGCCAGCAGTTTGGGGCTAGCGGGGGTGAGTGAGCAGTTCTTC

D gene: .
clone size: .
V gene: TRBV12-3/TRBV12-4
J gene: TRBJ1-5
CDR3 protein: CASSFRTGNQPQHF
CDR3 DNA: TGTGCCAGCAGTTTTCGAACCGGGAATCAGCCCCAGCATTTT